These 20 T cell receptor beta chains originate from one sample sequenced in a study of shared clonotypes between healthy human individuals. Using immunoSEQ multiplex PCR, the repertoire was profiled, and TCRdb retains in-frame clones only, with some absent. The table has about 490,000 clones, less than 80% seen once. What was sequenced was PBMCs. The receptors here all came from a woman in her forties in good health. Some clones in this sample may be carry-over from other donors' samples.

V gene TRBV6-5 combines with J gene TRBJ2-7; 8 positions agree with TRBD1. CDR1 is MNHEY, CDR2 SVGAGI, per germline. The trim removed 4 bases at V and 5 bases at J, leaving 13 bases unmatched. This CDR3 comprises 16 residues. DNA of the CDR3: TGTGCCAGCAGTTCGCCCCGGACAGGGTCTTTCCACGAGCAGTACTTC. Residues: CASSSPRTGSFHEQYF.

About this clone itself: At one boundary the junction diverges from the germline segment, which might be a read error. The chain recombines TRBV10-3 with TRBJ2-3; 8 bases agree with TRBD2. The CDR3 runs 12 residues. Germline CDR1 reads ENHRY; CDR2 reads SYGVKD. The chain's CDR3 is CAISDPGLVTHF. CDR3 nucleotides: TGTGCCATCAGTGATCCGGGACTAGTCACGCATTTT.

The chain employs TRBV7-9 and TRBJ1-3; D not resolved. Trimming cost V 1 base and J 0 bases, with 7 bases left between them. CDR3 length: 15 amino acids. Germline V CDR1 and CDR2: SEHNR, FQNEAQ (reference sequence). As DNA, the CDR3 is TGTGCCAGCAGCTTAGTACAGTCCTCTGGAAACACCATATATTTT. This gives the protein CASSLVQSSGNTIYF.

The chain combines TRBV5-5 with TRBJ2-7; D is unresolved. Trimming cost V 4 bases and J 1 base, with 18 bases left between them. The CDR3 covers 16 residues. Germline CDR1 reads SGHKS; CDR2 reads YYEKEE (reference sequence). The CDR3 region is CASSPRTVVSSYEQYF. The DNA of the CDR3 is TGTGCCAGCAGCCCACGGACGGTGGTGTCGTCCTACGAGCAGTACTTC.

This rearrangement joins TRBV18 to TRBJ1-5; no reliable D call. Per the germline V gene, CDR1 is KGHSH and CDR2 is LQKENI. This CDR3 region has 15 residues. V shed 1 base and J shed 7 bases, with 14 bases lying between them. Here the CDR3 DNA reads TGTGCCAGCTCACCACGAGGCCGCCAGGACCAGCCCCAGCATTTT. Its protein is CASSPRGRQDQPQHF.

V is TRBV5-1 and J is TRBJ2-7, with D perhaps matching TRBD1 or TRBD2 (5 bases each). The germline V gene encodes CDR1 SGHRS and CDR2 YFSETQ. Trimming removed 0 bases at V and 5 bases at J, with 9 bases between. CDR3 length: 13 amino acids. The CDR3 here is CASSLGGVNEQYF. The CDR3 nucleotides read TGCGCCAGCAGCTTGGGAGGGGTTAACGAGCAGTACTTC.

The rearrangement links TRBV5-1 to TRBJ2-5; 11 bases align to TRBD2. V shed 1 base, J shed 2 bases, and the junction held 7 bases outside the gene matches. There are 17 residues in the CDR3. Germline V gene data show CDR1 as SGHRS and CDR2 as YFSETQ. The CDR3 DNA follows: TGCGCCAGCAGCTTGTGGGGGACTAGCGGAATTCAAGAGACCCAGTACTTC. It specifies CASSLWGTSGIQETQYF.

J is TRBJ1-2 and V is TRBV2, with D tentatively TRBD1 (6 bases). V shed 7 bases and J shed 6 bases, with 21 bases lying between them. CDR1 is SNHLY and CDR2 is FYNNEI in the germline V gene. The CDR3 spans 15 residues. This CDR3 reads CASKEGGPLINGYTF. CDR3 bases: TGTGCCAGCAAGGAAGGGGGACCCCTTATCAATGGCTACACCTTC. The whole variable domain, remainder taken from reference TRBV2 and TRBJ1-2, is EPEVTQTPSHQVTQMGQEVILRCVPISNHLYFYWYRQILGQKVEFLVSFYNNEISEKSEIFDDQFSVERPDGSNFTLKIRSTKLEDSAMYFCASKEGGPLINGYTFGSGTRLTVV.

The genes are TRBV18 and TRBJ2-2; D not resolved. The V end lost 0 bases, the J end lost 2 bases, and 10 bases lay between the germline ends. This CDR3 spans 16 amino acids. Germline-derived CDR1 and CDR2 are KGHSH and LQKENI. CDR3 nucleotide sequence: TGTGCCAGCTCACCACCGCCCCGAACTAACACCGGGGAGCTGTTTTTT. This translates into CASSPPPRTNTGELFF. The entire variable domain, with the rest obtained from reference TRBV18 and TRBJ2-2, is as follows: NAGVMQNPRHLVRRRGQEARLRCSPMKGHSHVYWYRQLPEEGLKFMVYLQKENIIDESGMPKERFSAEFPKEGPSILRIQQVVRGDSAAYFCASSPPPRTNTGELFFGEGSRLTVL.

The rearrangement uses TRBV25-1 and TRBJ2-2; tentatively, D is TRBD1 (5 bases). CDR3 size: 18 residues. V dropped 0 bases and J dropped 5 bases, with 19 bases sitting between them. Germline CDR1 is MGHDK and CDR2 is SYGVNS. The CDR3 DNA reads TGTGCCAGCAGTGAATATGAGAGTAAGGGGCGCGGAACCGGGGAGCTGTTTTTT. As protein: CASSEYESKGRGTGELFF.

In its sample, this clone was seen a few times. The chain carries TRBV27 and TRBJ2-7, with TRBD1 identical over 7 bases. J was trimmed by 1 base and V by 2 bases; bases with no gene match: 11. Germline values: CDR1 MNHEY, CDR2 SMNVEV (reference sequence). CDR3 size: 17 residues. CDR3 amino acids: CASSLRFVWDSSYEQYF. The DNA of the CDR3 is TGTGCCAGCAGTTTAAGATTTGTCTGGGACAGTTCCTACGAGCAGTACTTC.

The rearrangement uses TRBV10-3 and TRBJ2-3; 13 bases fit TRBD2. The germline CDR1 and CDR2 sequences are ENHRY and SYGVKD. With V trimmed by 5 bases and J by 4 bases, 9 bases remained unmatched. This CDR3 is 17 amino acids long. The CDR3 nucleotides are TGTGCCATCAGTCAAGGGGGGACTAGCGGGACAGCAGATACGCAGTATTTT. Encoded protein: CAISQGGTSGTADTQYF.

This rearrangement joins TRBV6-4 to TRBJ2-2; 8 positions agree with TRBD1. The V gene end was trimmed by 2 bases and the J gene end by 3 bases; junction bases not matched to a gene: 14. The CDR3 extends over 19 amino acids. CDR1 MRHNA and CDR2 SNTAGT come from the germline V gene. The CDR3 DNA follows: TGTGCCAGCAGTGACAATGGTGAATTCCCACAGGGGGACACCGGGGAGCTGTTTTTT. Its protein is CASSDNGEFPQGDTGELFF.

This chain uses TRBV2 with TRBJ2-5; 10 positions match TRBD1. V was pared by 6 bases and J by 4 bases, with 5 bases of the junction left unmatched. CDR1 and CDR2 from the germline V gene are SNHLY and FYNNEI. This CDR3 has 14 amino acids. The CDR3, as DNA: TGTGCCAGCAGCCCCGGGACAGGGGCAGAGACCCAGTACTTC. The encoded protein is CASSPGTGAETQYF.

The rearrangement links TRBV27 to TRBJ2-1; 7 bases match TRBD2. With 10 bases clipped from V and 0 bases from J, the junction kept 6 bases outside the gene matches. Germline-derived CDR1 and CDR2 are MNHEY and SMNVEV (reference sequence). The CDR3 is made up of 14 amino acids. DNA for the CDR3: TGTGCCACCGGGGGGACCAGCTCCTACAATGAGCAGTTCTTC. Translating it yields CATGGTSSYNEQFF.

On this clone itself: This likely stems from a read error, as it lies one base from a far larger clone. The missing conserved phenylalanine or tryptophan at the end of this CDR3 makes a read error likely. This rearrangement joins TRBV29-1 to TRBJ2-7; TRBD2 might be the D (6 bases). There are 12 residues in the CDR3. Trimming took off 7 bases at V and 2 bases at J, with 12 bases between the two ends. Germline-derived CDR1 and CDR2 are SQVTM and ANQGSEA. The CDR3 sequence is CSARDGTYEQYS. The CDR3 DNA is TGCAGCGCGCGGGACGGAACCTACGAGCAGTACTCC.

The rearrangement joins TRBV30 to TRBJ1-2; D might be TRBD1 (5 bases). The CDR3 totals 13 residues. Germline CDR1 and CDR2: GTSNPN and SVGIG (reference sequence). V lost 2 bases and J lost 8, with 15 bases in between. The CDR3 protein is CAWSQGVTGGYTF. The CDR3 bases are TGTGCCTGGAGTCAAGGGGTGACGGGAGGCTACACCTTC. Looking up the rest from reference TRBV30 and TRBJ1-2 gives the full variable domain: SQTIHQWPATLVQPVGSPLSLECTVEGTSNPNLYWYRQAAGRGLQLLFYSVGIGQISSEVPQNLSASRPQDRQFILSSKKLLLSDSGFYLCAWSQGVTGGYTFGSGTRLTVV.

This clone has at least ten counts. The CDR3 spells CAWSVLSGAGGYTF. CDR3 DNA: TGTGCCTGGAGTGTACTGTCGGGGGCGGGTGGCTACACCTTC. The rearrangement uses TRBV30 and TRBJ1-2, with a weak D call TRBD1 (6 bases). Germline values: CDR1 GTSNPN, CDR2 SVGIG (reference sequence). V was trimmed by 0 bases and J by 7 bases, leaving 15 bases between them. The CDR3 runs to 14 residues.

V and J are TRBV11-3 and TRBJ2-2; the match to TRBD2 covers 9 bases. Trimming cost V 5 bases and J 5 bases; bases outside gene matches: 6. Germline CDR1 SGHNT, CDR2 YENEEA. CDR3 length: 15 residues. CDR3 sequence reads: CASSPGLAWTGELFF. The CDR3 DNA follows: TGTGCCAGCAGCCCGGGACTAGCATGGACCGGGGAGCTGTTTTTT.

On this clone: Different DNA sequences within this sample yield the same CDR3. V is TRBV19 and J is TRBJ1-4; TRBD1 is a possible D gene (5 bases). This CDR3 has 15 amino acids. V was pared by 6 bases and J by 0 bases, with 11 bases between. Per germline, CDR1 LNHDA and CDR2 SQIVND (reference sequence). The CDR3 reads CASSPGTATNEKLFF. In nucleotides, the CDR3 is TGTGCCAGTAGCCCCGGGACGGCAACTAATGAAAAACTGTTTTTT.